Below are 27 T cell receptor beta chains sequenced from a single sample in a study of blood T cell repertoires in COVID-19. Method: immunoSEQ multiplex PCR; TCRdb's copy keeps in-frame clones and lacks some. The table records some 330,000 clones, about 89% of them present only once. Material for sequencing was PBMCs or T cells enriched from blood (not recorded which). These receptors originate from a man aged 35 to 55 in a cohort exposed to, infected with or recovered from COVID-19 (not recorded which).

The rearrangement links TRBV27 to TRBJ1-1; D might be TRBD1 (5 bases). CDR1 and CDR2 (germline): MNHEY, SMNVEV (reference sequence). V shed 4 bases and J shed 3 bases, with 18 bases lying between them. This CDR3 contains 16 residues. CDR3 sequence reads: CASSSLVGGGDTEAFF. The CDR3 DNA reads TGTGCCAGCAGTTCCCTCGTGGGGGGAGGGGACACTGAAGCTTTCTTT.

This clone was detected only once. V gene TRBV6-5 combines with J gene TRBJ2-5; 9 bases fit TRBD2. The germline V gene encodes CDR1 MNHEY and CDR2 SVGAGI. The CDR3 contains 15 residues. Germline trimming cut 8 bases from V and 4 bases from J; bases unmatched to any gene: 11. This CDR3 reads CASPLRREGRETQYF. CDR3 coding DNA: TGTGCCAGCCCCTTGCGGCGGGAGGGCCGAGAGACCCAGTACTTC.

This clone was recorded a few times. CDR3 nucleotide sequence: TGTGCCAGCAGCTTATGGGGTGGTAGCGGGAGAATCCACGAGCAGTACTTC. Translation: CASSLWGGSGRIHEQYF. This sequence joins TRBV11-2 and TRBJ2-7; 9 bases line up with TRBD2. This CDR3 spans 17 amino acids. V dropped 2 bases and J dropped 5; count of bases not matched to a gene: 13. Germline V CDR1 and CDR2: SGHAT, FQNNGV. Variable domain in full (rest from reference TRBV11-2 and TRBJ2-7): EAGVAQSPRYKIIEKRQSVAFWCNPISGHATLYWYQQILGQGPKLLIQFQNNGVVDDSQLPKDRFSAERLKGVDSTLKIQPAKLEDSAVYLCASSLWGGSGRIHEQYFGPGTRLTVT.

The J gene is TRBJ2-3, the V gene TRBV24-1, with TRBD2 matching over 8 bases. This CDR3 comprises 15 residues. J was trimmed by 2 bases and V by 6 bases; bases with no gene match: 6. The germline V gene encodes CDR1 KGHDR and CDR2 SFDVKD. In DNA, the CDR3 is TGTGCCACCAGTTCAGCGGGAGATAACACAGATACGCAGTATTTT. Amino acids: CATSSAGDNTDTQYF.

The J gene is TRBJ1-4, the V gene TRBV2; TRBD1 is a possible D gene (6 bases). The CDR3 is made up of 15 amino acids. In germline, CDR1 is SNHLY, CDR2 FYNNEI. V was shortened by 2 bases and J by 5 bases, with 12 bases between the two germline ends. CDR3 sequence: CASSEYNRENEKLFF. The CDR3 nucleotides are TGTGCCAGCAGTGAATACAACAGGGAAAATGAAAAACTGTTTTTT.

The genes are TRBV19 and TRBJ1-2; 10 nucleotides agree with TRBD1. The CDR3 length is 15 residues. CDR1 and CDR2 from the germline V gene are LNHDA and SQIVND (reference sequence). J was trimmed by 7 bases and V by 4 bases; bases with no gene match: 9. CDR3 sequence (DNA): TGTGCCAGTAGTAGCCCGGACAGGGGGATGGGTGGCTACACCTTC. Residues: CASSSPDRGMGGYTF. Based on the CDR3 plus reference TRBV19 and TRBJ1-2, the full variable domain is DGGITQSPKYLFRKEGQNVTLSCEQNLNHDAMYWYRQDPGQGLRLIYYSQIVNDFQKGDIAEGYSVSREKKESFPLTVTSAQKNPTAFYLCASSSPDRGMGGYTFGSGTRLTVV.

J is TRBJ1-4 and V is TRBV5-4; D uncertain. The CDR3 has 16 amino acids. The germline CDR1 and CDR2 sequences are SGHNT and YYREEE (reference sequence). V lost 0 bases and J 4 bases, leaving 13 bases between the germline ends. The chain's CDR3 is CASSLAGGRFNEKLFF. The DNA of the CDR3 is TGTGCCAGCAGCTTGGCCGGAGGGCGGTTTAATGAAAAACTGTTTTTT.

Worth noting for this clone: Other DNA sequences from this sample encode an identical CDR3 as well. This chain uses TRBV5-1 with TRBJ2-3; 9 positions agree with TRBD1. CDR1 SGHRS and CDR2 YFSETQ come from the germline V gene. Trimming removed 0 bases from V and 0 bases from J; junction bases left unmatched: 2. This CDR3 is 16 amino acids long. The CDR3 nucleotides are TGCGCCAGCAGCTTGGGGGGACAGGGCAGCACAGATACGCAGTATTTT. Translating it yields CASSLGGQGSTDTQYF.

V usage is TRBV7-2 and J usage is TRBJ1-2; TRBD1 might be the D (6 bases). The V gene's germline CDR1 is SGHTA and CDR2 FQGNSA. The germline V and J ends were trimmed by 3 bases and 5 bases, with 13 bases remaining between them. The CDR3 runs to 14 residues. The CDR3 reads CASSFGTSTYGYTF. The CDR3 DNA reads TGTGCCAGCAGCTTTGGGACATCGACATATGGCTACACCTTC.

The V gene is TRBV3-1 (or the pseudogene TRBV3-2), the J gene TRBJ2-1; 10 bases align to TRBD2. Germline V gives CDR1 LGHDT, CDR2 YNNKEL (reference sequence). The CDR3 has 17 residues. J lost 7 bases, V lost 0 bases, and 9 bases had no gene match. Written as DNA, the CDR3 is TGTGCCAGCAGCCAAGATCAGGGGCTAGCGGGAGCTAATGAGCAGTTCTTC. This codes for CASSQDQGLAGANEQFF.

V is TRBV2 and J is TRBJ2-5, with D possibly being TRBD1 (5 bases). V was shortened by 10 bases and J by 2 bases, with 11 bases between the two germline ends. In germline, CDR1 is SNHLY, CDR2 FYNNEI. This CDR3 is built from 12 residues. The CDR3 nucleotides are TGTGCCACCCGGACAAATCAAGAGACCCAGTACTTC. Translated, it gives CATRTNQETQYF. The entire variable domain, with the rest obtained from reference TRBV2 and TRBJ2-5, is as follows: EPEVTQTPSHQVTQMGQEVILRCVPISNHLYFYWYRQILGQKVEFLVSFYNNEISEKSEIFDDQFSVERPDGSNFTLKIRSTKLEDSAMYFCATRTNQETQYFGPGTRLLVL.

The rearrangement links TRBV29-1 to TRBJ2-1, with D possibly matching TRBD1 (6 bases). The CDR3 is made up of 14 amino acids. The V end lost 7 bases, the J end lost 8 bases, and 21 bases lay between the germline ends. Looked up from germline, CDR1 is SQVTM and CDR2 is ANQGSEA. The CDR3 protein is CSGHRVDLTHEQFF. CDR3 sequence (DNA): TGCAGCGGTCACAGGGTGGATTTAACACATGAGCAGTTCTTC.

The gene calls are TRBV19 and TRBJ1-1; D uncertain. CDR3 length: 14 residues. CDR1 is LNHDA, CDR2 SQIVND, per germline (reference sequence). Trimming stripped 5 bases from V and 1 base from J, with 11 bases between. The CDR3 loop reads CASSLRTANTEAFF. The CDR3 DNA reads TGTGCCAGTAGTCTACGGACTGCGAACACTGAAGCTTTCTTT.

This rearrangement joins TRBV30 to TRBJ1-1; 7 bases fit TRBD1. J gave up 4 bases and V 2 bases, and 4 bases lay outside the gene matches. The germline V gene has CDR1 GTSNPN and CDR2 SVGIG (reference sequence). The CDR3 is 13 amino acids. As DNA, the CDR3 is TGTGCCTGGAGTCCGACAGGGTTCACTGAAGCTTTCTTT. Translating it yields CAWSPTGFTEAFF.

The CDR3 loop reads CASRDTSGRWDEQFF. The DNA of the CDR3 is TGTGCCAGCCGAGACACTAGCGGGAGGTGGGATGAGCAGTTCTTC. The chain carries TRBV27 and TRBJ2-1; 12 bases line up with TRBD2. Germline assignment: CDR1 MNHEY and CDR2 SMNVEV (reference sequence). The CDR3 is 15 residues long. V gave up 8 bases and J gave up 8 bases; unmatched junction bases: 10.

The chain uses TRBV29-1 and TRBJ2-7, with TRBD1 identical over 8 bases. CDR1 is SQVTM and CDR2 is ANQGSEA in the germline V gene. J lost 2 bases, V lost 2 bases, and 5 bases had no gene match. The CDR3 is made up of 14 amino acids. This CDR3 is CSVETGTGTYEQYF. The CDR3 DNA sequence: TGCAGCGTTGAAACCGGGACAGGAACCTACGAGCAGTACTTC.

The rearrangement links TRBV28 to TRBJ2-7, with D maybe TRBD2 (5 bases). Germline CDR1 and CDR2: MDHEN and SYDVKM. The CDR3 covers 16 residues. V lost 2 bases to trimming and J lost 0 bases, with 14 bases between them. The CDR3 loop is CASSLNRLGSSYEQYF. The DNA for the CDR3 is TGTGCCAGCAGTTTAAATCGCCTTGGGAGCTCCTACGAGCAGTACTTC.

The chain couples TRBV6-5 to TRBJ2-1; tentative D call: TRBD1 (6 bases). This CDR3 is 16 amino acids long. Looked up from germline, CDR1 is MNHEY and CDR2 is SVGAGI. With 2 bases removed from V and 5 bases from J, the gap between germline ends came to 16 bases. The CDR3 protein is CASSYRTARNNNEQFF. The CDR3 DNA follows: TGTGCCAGCAGTTACCGGACAGCTAGGAATAACAATGAGCAGTTCTTC.

The chain recombines TRBV19 with TRBJ1-1; possible D gene TRBD1, 5 bases. The CDR3 covers 15 residues. Germline V lookup: CDR1 LNHDA, CDR2 SQIVND (reference sequence). Trimming took 3 bases from V and 4 from J, leaving 15 bases between them. CDR3 DNA sequence: TGTGCCAGTAGTATCTCTCAGGGAAGGGGCACTGAAGCTTTCTTT. Its protein is CASSISQGRGTEAFF.

The chain is built from TRBV11-1 and TRBJ1-2; D perhaps matches TRBD1 (5 bases). V gave up 3 bases and J gave up 6 bases, with 11 bases separating them. Looked up from germline, CDR1 is SGHAT and CDR2 is FQDESV (reference sequence). The CDR3 is 13 amino acids. Here the CDR3 reads CASSFPTGDGYTF. The CDR3 DNA sequence: TGTGCCAGCAGCTTTCCGACGGGGGATGGCTACACCTTC.

The chain recombines TRBV30 with TRBJ1-5; 9 bases agree with TRBD1. Germline loops: CDR1 GTSNPN, CDR2 SVGIG (reference sequence). After removal of 5 bases from V and 7 bases from J, the junction contained 6 bases not matched to a gene. The CDR3 covers 13 residues. The CDR3 bases are TGTGCCTGGGCCGGGACAGGGAGGCAGCCCCAGCATTTT. This translates into CAWAGTGRQPQHF. Combining the CDR3 with reference TRBV30 and TRBJ1-5 gives the whole variable domain SQTIHQWPATLVQPVGSPLSLECTVEGTSNPNLYWYRQAAGRGLQLLFYSVGIGQISSEVPQNLSASRPQDRQFILSSKKLLLSDSGFYLCAWAGTGRQPQHFGDGTRLSIL.

This rearrangement joins TRBV4-1 to TRBJ2-2, with D maybe TRBD1 (6 bases). Germline V gene lookup returns CDR1 MGHRA and CDR2 YSYEKL. The CDR3 has 11 residues. The CDR3 loop is CGTGTTGELFF. In nucleotides, the CDR3 is TGCGGTACAGGGACCACCGGGGAGCTGTTTTTT.

The chain couples TRBV5-1 to TRBJ1-5, with D possibly TRBD1 on 5 matching bases. The CDR3 length is 15 residues. The ends were cut back, 0 bases at V and 0 bases at J, with 7 bases in the middle. Germline CDR1 reads SGHRS; CDR2 reads YFSETQ. As DNA, the CDR3 is TGCGCCAGCAGCTTGGCAGGGATTAGCAATCAGCCCCAGCATTTT. This sequence encodes CASSLAGISNQPQHF.

This chain connects TRBV30 to TRBJ1-2, with a possible D match to TRBD1 (6 bases). This CDR3 region has 16 residues. Trimming removed 0 bases from V and 2 bases from J, with 16 bases in between. CDR1 is GTSNPN, CDR2 SVGIG, per germline (reference sequence). The CDR3 DNA follows: TGTGCCTGGAGTGTAAAAGAGGGCAGGGGAAACTATGGCTACACCTTC. Translation gives CAWSVKEGRGNYGYTF.

This clone has just one count. The V and J genes are TRBV18 and TRBJ1-1, with TRBD1 matching 7 bases. Losses at the gene ends were 6 bases for V and 0 bases for J; bases not matched to a gene: 7. Germline CDR1 and CDR2: KGHSH and LQKENI. The CDR3 spans 15 residues. The CDR3 region has the DNA TGTGCCAGCTCCGAGAGCAGGGGGTTGAACACTGAAGCTTTCTTT. The encoded protein is CASSESRGLNTEAFF.

This rearrangement joins TRBV7-8 to TRBJ1-6; D possibly corresponds to TRBD1 (6 bases). Germline V CDR1 and CDR2: SGHVS, FQNEAQ. With 5 bases removed from V and 5 bases from J, the gap between germline ends came to 13 bases. This CDR3 spans 15 amino acids. The CDR3 nucleotides read TGTGCCAGCAGCCCCGCAGGGGCCAATAATTCACCCCTCCACTTT. Its protein is CASSPAGANNSPLHF. Full variable domain (outside the CDR3, taken from reference TRBV7-8 and TRBJ1-6): GAGVSQSPRYKVAKRGQDVALRCDPISGHVSLFWYQQALGQGPEFLTYFQNEAQLDKSGLPSDRFFAERPEGSVSTLKIQRTQQEDSAVYLCASSPAGANNSPLHFGNGTRLTVT.

V usage is TRBV3-1 (or the pseudogene TRBV3-2) and J usage is TRBJ2-5, with TRBD2 as a possible D gene (5 bases). The CDR3 extends over 14 amino acids. Germline values: CDR1 LGHDT, CDR2 YNNKEL (reference sequence). Deletions cut 4 bases from V and 3 bases from J, with 12 bases between. CDR3 protein: CASSRSAEEETQYF. The CDR3 DNA reads as TGTGCCAGCAGCCGTTCAGCGGAAGAAGAGACCCAGTACTTC.